These 32 T cell receptor beta chains were sequenced from one sample in a study of cytomegalovirus exposure and HLA in healthy donors. TCRdb keeps only in-frame clones here, not all; method: immunoSEQ multiplex PCR. The data contain approximately 190,000 clones, 75% to 85% of them singletons. Sequenced material: PBMCs. These receptors were obtained from a woman aged 25-40 years in good health and CMV-seropositive.

This rearrangement joins TRBV29-1 to TRBJ2-5; 8 nucleotides match TRBD2. Looked up from germline, CDR1 is SQVTM and CDR2 is ANQGSEA. The CDR3 has 13 amino acids. Trimming took 7 bases from V and 7 from J; bases not matched to a gene: 11. CDR3 in amino acids: CSGAPAREGTQYF. The CDR3 nucleotides read TGCAGCGGAGCCCCGGCCCGGGAGGGGACCCAGTACTTC.

The V call is TRBV4-2, the J call TRBJ2-7; 9 positions match TRBD2. This CDR3 contains 15 residues. The germline gives CDR1 LGHNA, CDR2 YNFKEQ. With 0 bases clipped from V and 3 bases from J, the junction kept 3 bases outside the gene matches. For the CDR3, the DNA is TGTGCCAGCAGCCAAGAGTCTAGCGGGAACTACGAGCAGTACTTC. It encodes CASSQESSGNYEQYF.

The chain uses TRBV6-5 and TRBJ2-1; D gene unclear. The CDR3 loop spans 14 amino acids. Germline values: CDR1 MNHEY, CDR2 SVGAGI. The V end lost 11 bases, the J end lost 7 bases, and 21 bases lay between the germline ends. The CDR3 sequence is CASKTSFSGNEQFF. In DNA, the CDR3 is TGTGCCTCAAAGACTTCTTTCAGTGGAAATGAGCAGTTCTTC.

The chain has TRBV10-3 and TRBJ2-7; 13 bases are shared with TRBD2. The CDR3 has 15 residues. J was trimmed by 4 bases and V by 5 bases; bases with no gene match: 5. The germline gives CDR1 ENHRY, CDR2 SYGVKD. The CDR3 bases are TGTGCCATCAGTCCCGGGACTAGCGGGATATACGAGCAGTACTTC. Translated: CAISPGTSGIYEQYF.

This chain uses TRBV19 with TRBJ2-5, with D perhaps matching TRBD1 (7 bases). V was trimmed by 4 bases and J by 5 bases, leaving 17 bases between them. Germline CDR1 LNHDA, CDR2 SQIVND (reference sequence). The length of the CDR3 is 15 residues. This CDR3 is CASSSRGQAGETQYF. The CDR3 DNA sequence: TGTGCCAGTAGTAGTAGGGGGCAGGCGGGGGAGACCCAGTACTTC.

The V gene is TRBV5-4, the J gene TRBJ1-2; no clear D. Germline V lookup: CDR1 SGHNT, CDR2 YYREEE (reference sequence). This CDR3 contains 14 residues. V lost 4 bases, J lost 8 bases, and 18 bases lay in between. The CDR3 loop reads CASSVHPGERGYTF. CDR3 coding DNA: TGTGCCAGCAGCGTTCACCCCGGGGAAAGAGGCTACACCTTC.

The chain uses TRBV29-1 and TRBJ1-2, with D possibly matching TRBD1 (6 bases). V lost 6 bases and J 0 bases, leaving 14 bases between the germline ends. Germline assignment: CDR1 SQVTM and CDR2 ANQGSEA. The CDR3 is 14 amino acids. Written as DNA, the CDR3 is TGCAGCGTCATCCGGGACATAGCTAACTATGGCTACACCTTC. It translates to CSVIRDIANYGYTF.

The V call is TRBV29-1, the J call TRBJ1-5, with 8 bases identical to TRBD1. From germline, CDR1 is SQVTM and CDR2 ANQGSEA. The CDR3 loop spans 14 amino acids. With 5 bases clipped from V and 5 bases from J, the junction kept 8 bases outside the gene matches. CDR3 residues: CSVRTGSGDQPQHF. The DNA of the CDR3 is TGCAGCGTTCGGACAGGGAGTGGCGATCAGCCCCAGCATTTT.

CDR3 DNA: TGTGCCAGCACCGAGGGTCCAGCGGGAGCTGTCGAGCAGTACTTC. It encodes CASTEGPAGAVEQYF. The chain combines TRBV6-1 with TRBJ2-7; 8 nucleotides line up with TRBD2. V trimming: 7 bases; J trimming: 6 bases; junction bases outside the gene matches: 14. Germline V gene lookup returns CDR1 MNHNS and CDR2 SASEGT. This CDR3 has 15 amino acids.

This clone was found once. The chain has TRBV10-3 and TRBJ2-7; 8 nucleotides align to TRBD1. Looked up from germline, CDR1 is ENHRY and CDR2 is SYGVKD. The CDR3 is 13 residues long. The ends lost 10 bases at V and 2 bases at J; junction bases unmatched: 7. The CDR3: CATNSGGPYEQYF. As DNA, the CDR3 is TGTGCCACAAACTCAGGGGGCCCCTACGAGCAGTACTTC.

The J gene is TRBJ1-2, the V gene TRBV6-1; D might be TRBD1 (5 bases). CDR3 size: 14 residues. V was pared by 6 bases and J by 5 bases, with 16 bases between. From germline, CDR1 is MNHNS and CDR2 SASEGT. The chain's CDR3 is CASRSLTEVYGYTF. CDR3 coding DNA: TGTGCCAGCAGATCGTTGACAGAAGTATATGGCTACACCTTC.

The rearrangement links TRBV13 to TRBJ2-6, with D perhaps matching TRBD1 (6 bases). CDR1 and CDR2 from the germline V gene are PRHDT and FYEKMQ (reference sequence). The CDR3 totals 15 residues. The V end lost 3 bases, the J end lost 4 bases, and 10 bases lay between the germline ends. CDR3 DNA sequence: TGTGCCAGCAGCTTGGACAGAGGAGGGGCCAACGTCCTGACTTTC. Its protein is CASSLDRGGANVLTF.

The V call is TRBV12-5, the J call TRBJ2-1; 8 bases fit TRBD1. V lost 2 bases, J lost 3 bases, and 3 bases stayed unmatched. The CDR3 runs 15 residues. Germline CDR1 and CDR2: LGHNT and FRNRAP. Here the CDR3 reads CASGLQQGDYNEQFF. In nucleotides, the CDR3 is TGTGCTAGTGGTTTGCAACAGGGGGACTACAATGAGCAGTTCTTC.

V and J are TRBV27 and TRBJ2-7; 9 nucleotides agree with TRBD1. The trim removed 3 bases at V and 5 bases at J, leaving 11 bases unmatched. The CDR3 is 16 residues long. Germline V gives CDR1 MNHEY, CDR2 SMNVEV (reference sequence). CDR3 sequence: CASSLKTGTGLHEQYF. The CDR3 DNA is TGTGCCAGCAGTTTGAAGACGGGGACAGGGCTCCACGAGCAGTACTTC.

The V gene is TRBV15, the J gene TRBJ1-2; 8 nucleotides line up with TRBD1. The germline V gene encodes CDR1 LNHNV and CDR2 YYDKDF (reference sequence). The CDR3 contains 13 residues. V shed 7 bases, J shed 6 bases, and the junction held 7 bases outside the gene matches. The DNA for the CDR3 is TGTGCCACCACCTCGACAGGGGTGGATGGCTACACCTTC. Translating gives CATTSTGVDGYTF. The full variable domain, completed using reference TRBV15 and TRBJ1-2, is DAMVIQNPRYQVTQFGKPVTLSCSQTLNHNVMYWYQQKSSQAPKLLFHYYDKDFNNEADTPDNFQSRRPNTSFCFLDIRSPGLGDTAMYLCATTSTGVDGYTFGSGTRLTVV.

CDR3 loop: CSVRPTPNQPQHF. In DNA, the CDR3 is TGCAGCGTCCGTCCAACTCCTAATCAGCCCCAGCATTTT. The chain is built from TRBV29-1 and TRBJ1-5; no reliable D call. CDR1 is SQVTM, CDR2 ANQGSEA, per germline. There are 13 residues in the CDR3. The V gene lost 6 bases and the J gene lost 4 bases, with 13 bases spanning the gap. The full variable domain, in which reference TRBV29-1 and TRBJ1-5 provide the parts outside the CDR3, is SAVISQKPSRDICQRGTSLTIQCQVDSQVTMMFWYRQQPGQSLTLIATANQGSEATYESGFVIDKFPISRPNLTFSTLTVSNMSPEDSSIYLCSVRPTPNQPQHFGDGTRLSIL.

The chain couples TRBV5-1 to TRBJ2-1; 8 nucleotides line up with TRBD2. Losses at the gene ends were 3 bases for V and 4 bases for J; bases not matched to a gene: 9. From germline, CDR1 is SGHRS and CDR2 YFSETQ. CDR3 length: 16 residues. The CDR3 coding sequence is TGCGCCAGCAGCTGGCCGGGACTAGGGGATTACAATGAGCAGTTCTTC. Translating gives CASSWPGLGDYNEQFF.

The V call is TRBV2, the J call TRBJ2-1; 7 bases line up with TRBD1. Trimming took 4 bases from V and 8 from J; bases not matched to a gene: 5. The CDR3 has 13 residues. Looked up from germline, CDR1 is SNHLY and CDR2 is FYNNEI. Written as DNA, the CDR3 is TGTGCCAGCAGTGGTAGGGGGCCAGATGAGCAGTTCTTC. Its translation is CASSGRGPDEQFF.

The rearrangement links TRBV2 to TRBJ1-5, with TRBD1 matching 8 bases. CDR1 and CDR2 (germline): SNHLY, FYNNEI. V was clipped by 7 bases and J by 6 bases; unmatched bases: 8. The CDR3 has 14 residues. CDR3 sequence (DNA): TGTGCCAGCAAGAAGGACAGGGAGGGTCAGCCCCAGCATTTT. Protein product: CASKKDREGQPQHF.

This sequence joins TRBV5-1 and TRBJ2-7; 10 bases line up with TRBD1. The trim removed 2 bases at V and 7 bases at J, leaving 9 bases unmatched. Germline V lookup: CDR1 SGHRS, CDR2 YFSETQ. The CDR3 is 15 residues long. The chain's CDR3 is CASSFTGTGVGEQYF. In DNA form, the CDR3 reads TGCGCCAGCAGCTTTACCGGGACAGGGGTCGGAGAGCAGTACTTC.

This sequence joins TRBV29-1 and TRBJ1-1; TRBD1 aligns across 10 bases. J lost 4 bases, V lost 6 bases, and 14 bases had no gene match. Germline assignment: CDR1 SQVTM and CDR2 ANQGSEA. CDR3 length equals 16 residues. CDR3 protein: CSVRQGAQVQSTEAFF. DNA of the CDR3: TGCAGCGTCCGACAGGGGGCCCAGGTTCAGAGCACTGAAGCTTTCTTT.

In this sample, this clone turned up once. The CDR3 sequence is CASSPGQGRHEAFF. DNA of the CDR3: TGTGCCAGCAGCCCCGGACAGGGGCGGCATGAAGCTTTCTTT. This chain links TRBV7-3 with TRBJ1-1; 9 bases map to TRBD1. Germline V CDR1 and CDR2: SGHTA, FQGTGA. Trimming removed 5 bases from V and 7 bases from J; junction bases left unmatched: 8. The CDR3 consists of 14 residues. Based on the CDR3 plus reference TRBV7-3 and TRBJ1-1, the full variable domain is GAGVSQTPSNKVTEKGKYVELRCDPISGHTALYWYRQSLGQGPEFLIYFQGTGAADDSGLPNDRFFAVRPEGSVSTLKIQRTERGDSAVYLCASSPGQGRHEAFFGQGTRLTVV.

The rearrangement joins TRBV7-9 to TRBJ2-7; unclear D gene. CDR1 and CDR2 (germline): SEHNR, FQNEAQ (reference sequence). This CDR3 has 14 amino acids. V lost 8 bases and J lost 5, with 19 bases in between. CDR3: CASGSMGDFDEQYF. The CDR3 DNA is TGTGCCAGCGGATCGATGGGCGATTTCGACGAGCAGTACTTC.

CDR3: CAISESHGRNTEAFF. CDR3 DNA sequence: TGTGCCATCAGTGAGTCGCACGGGAGAAACACTGAAGCTTTCTTT. The chain carries TRBV10-3 and TRBJ1-1; D unclear. This CDR3 is 15 amino acids long. Germline CDR1 is ENHRY and CDR2 is SYGVKD. V was shortened by 0 bases and J by 2 bases, with 10 bases between the two germline ends.

This clone turned up a few times. V gene TRBV10-2 combines with J gene TRBJ2-1, with D perhaps TRBD2 (6 bases). Trimming cost V 4 bases and J 3 bases, with 7 bases left between them. This CDR3 region has 13 residues. Germline lookup yields CDR1 WSHSY and CDR2 SAAADI. CDR3 DNA sequence: TGCGCCAGCAGTGCGGGAGACTACAATGAGCAGTTCTTC. This codes for CASSAGDYNEQFF.

The V and J genes are TRBV5-4 and TRBJ2-7; TRBD2 aligns across 8 bases. After removal of 0 bases from V and 5 bases from J, the junction contained 7 bases not matched to a gene. The CDR3 loop spans 15 amino acids. The V gene's germline CDR1 is SGHNT and CDR2 YYREEE (reference sequence). CDR3 nucleotides: TGTGCCAGCAGCTTGGCAGCGGGGGCTCTCAACGAGCAGTACTTC. It encodes CASSLAAGALNEQYF.

This sequence joins TRBV6-6 and TRBJ2-2; maybe TRBD1 (5 bases). The length of the CDR3 is 12 residues. Germline lookup yields CDR1 MNHNY and CDR2 SVGAGI (reference sequence). V gave up 4 bases and J gave up 6 bases, with 6 bases separating them. CDR3 DNA: TGTGCCAGCAGTTCAGGGTCCGGGGAGCTGTTTTTT. This sequence encodes CASSSGSGELFF.

This chain joins TRBV27 and TRBJ2-7, with TRBD2 as a possible D gene (5 bases). Germline values: CDR1 MNHEY, CDR2 SMNVEV (reference sequence). The CDR3 totals 12 residues. V dropped 9 bases and J dropped 1 base, with 10 bases sitting between them. CDR3 in DNA: TGTGCCAGTACGGGGAGATCCTACGAGCAGTACTTC. Translating gives CASTGRSYEQYF.

V and J are TRBV29-1 and TRBJ2-2; D is ambiguous. Germline V gene lookup returns CDR1 SQVTM and CDR2 ANQGSEA. V lost 3 bases and J 3 bases, leaving 8 bases between the germline ends. The CDR3 runs to 13 residues. CDR3 in amino acids: CSVESQHTGELFF. Written as DNA, the CDR3 is TGCAGCGTTGAGTCACAGCACACCGGGGAGCTGTTTTTT.

This clone was seen a few times. J is TRBJ1-2 and V is TRBV19, with 7 positions matching TRBD1. The germline CDR1 and CDR2 sequences are LNHDA and SQIVND (reference sequence). The CDR3 spans 15 residues. V shed 9 bases and J 3 bases; nucleotides not matched to a gene: 13. CDR3: CASAGIQGRHYGYTF. The CDR3 nucleotides read TGTGCCAGCGCGGGGATACAGGGGCGGCACTATGGCTACACCTTC.

The chain is built from TRBV4-2 and TRBJ2-2, with D unclear. Deletions cut 4 bases from V and 3 bases from J, with 12 bases between. Germline lookup yields CDR1 LGHNA and CDR2 YNFKEQ. CDR3 size: 15 residues. In nucleotides, the CDR3 is TGTGCCAGCAGCCCAAGTAGGCGGCACACCGGGGAGCTGTTTTTT. Translated: CASSPSRRHTGELFF.

This CDR3 is CASKREVTGETEAFF. The CDR3 DNA is TGTGCCAGCAAAAGGGAGGTTACAGGGGAGACTGAAGCTTTCTTT. The chain joins TRBV2 to TRBJ1-1; 7 bases are a match to TRBD1. J was trimmed by 5 bases and V by 7 bases; bases with no gene match: 13. Germline lookup yields CDR1 SNHLY and CDR2 FYNNEI. The CDR3 is 15 amino acids.